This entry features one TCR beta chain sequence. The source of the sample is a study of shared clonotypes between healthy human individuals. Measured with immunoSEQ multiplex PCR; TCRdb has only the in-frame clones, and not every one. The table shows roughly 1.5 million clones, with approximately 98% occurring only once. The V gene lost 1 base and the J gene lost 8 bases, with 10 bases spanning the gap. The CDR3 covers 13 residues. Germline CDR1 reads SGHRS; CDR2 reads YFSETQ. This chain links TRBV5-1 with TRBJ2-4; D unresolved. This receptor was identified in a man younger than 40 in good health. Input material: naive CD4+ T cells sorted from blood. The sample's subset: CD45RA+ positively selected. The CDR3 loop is CASSLLFADIQYF. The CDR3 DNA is TGCGCCAGCAGCTTGCTTTTCGCGGACATTCAGTACTTC.